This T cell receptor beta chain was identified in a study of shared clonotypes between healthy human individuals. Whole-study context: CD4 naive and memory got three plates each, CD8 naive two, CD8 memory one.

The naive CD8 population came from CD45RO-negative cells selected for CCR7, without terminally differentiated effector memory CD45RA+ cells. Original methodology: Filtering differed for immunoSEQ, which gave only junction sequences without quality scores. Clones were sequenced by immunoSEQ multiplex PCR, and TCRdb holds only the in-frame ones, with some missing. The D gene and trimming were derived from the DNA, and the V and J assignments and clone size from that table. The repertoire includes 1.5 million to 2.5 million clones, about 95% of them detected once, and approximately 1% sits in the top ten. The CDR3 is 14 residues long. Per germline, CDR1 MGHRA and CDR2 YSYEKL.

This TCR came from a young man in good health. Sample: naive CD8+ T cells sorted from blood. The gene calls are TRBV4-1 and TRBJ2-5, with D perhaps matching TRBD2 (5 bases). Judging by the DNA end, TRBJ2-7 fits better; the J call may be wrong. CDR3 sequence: CASSQKADTYEQYF. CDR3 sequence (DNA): TGCGCCAGCAGCCAGAAAGCGGATACCTACGAGCAGTACTTC.